These T cell receptor beta chains were read from a single sample in a study of blood T cell repertoires in COVID-19. Sequencing was performed with immunoSEQ multiplex PCR; in TCRdb, only in-frame clones are kept and a portion is missing. The table shows around 61,000 clones, with roughly 77% occurring only once. Input material: peripheral blood. These receptors were obtained from an older man with acute or convalescent COVID-19. Both conserved end residues are part of each CDR3. Each record gives: V gene, D gene, clone size, J gene, CDR3 protein, CDR3 DNA. The D gene is left open where the match is weak. Where a row states a size, it is once, few, many or the class of an expanded clone; other rows omit it.

v_call: TRBV24-1
d_call: NA
clone_size: NA
j_call: TRBJ2-5
cdr3_aa: CARYRAGAQETQYF
cdr3_nt: TGTGCCAGGTATAGGGCAGGGGCCCAAGAGACCCAGTACTTC

v_call: TRBV3-1/TRBV3-2
d_call: TRBD1
clone_size: NA
j_call: TRBJ2-7
cdr3_aa: CASSQWDRGRGEQYF
cdr3_nt: TGTGCCAGCAGCCAGTGGGACAGGGGAAGGGGCGAGCAGTACTTC

v_call: TRBV6-5
d_call: NA
clone_size: NA
j_call: TRBJ2-2
cdr3_aa: CASRDWGNTGELFF
cdr3_nt: TGTGCCAGCAGGGACTGGGGGAACACCGGGGAGCTGTTTTTT

v_call: TRBV5-1
d_call: TRBD1
clone_size: once
j_call: TRBJ1-2
cdr3_aa: CASSLGQGDYGYTF
cdr3_nt: TGCGCCAGCAGCCTAGGACAGGGCGACTATGGCTACACCTTC

v_call: TRBV28
d_call: NA
clone_size: NA
j_call: TRBJ2-7
cdr3_aa: CASTHQGPYEQYF
cdr3_nt: TGTGCCAGCACTCACCAGGGTCCCTACGAGCAGTACTTC

v_call: TRBV10-3
d_call: TRBD2
clone_size: NA
j_call: TRBJ2-1
cdr3_aa: CATTPWASGTGAYNEQFF
cdr3_nt: TGTGCCACGACTCCATGGGCTAGCGGGACGGGGGCCTACAATGAGCAGTTCTTC

v_call: TRBV23-1
d_call: NA
clone_size: NA
j_call: TRBJ1-2
cdr3_aa: CASSALSRWSGYTF
cdr3_nt: TGCGCCAGCAGTGCCCTATCACGTTGGAGTGGCTACACCTTC

v_call: TRBV7-2
d_call: TRBD1
clone_size: few
j_call: TRBJ1-6
cdr3_aa: CASSFGTGGSPLHF
cdr3_nt: TGTGCCAGCAGCTTCGGGACAGGGGGTTCACCCCTCCACTTT

v_call: TRBV14
d_call: NA
clone_size: NA
j_call: TRBJ2-4
cdr3_aa: CASSEIGLVKNIQYF
cdr3_nt: TGTGCCAGCAGCGAGATCGGGTTGGTCAAAAACATTCAGTACTTC

v_call: TRBV19
d_call: TRBD1
clone_size: NA
j_call: TRBJ2-1
cdr3_aa: CASTGTGGPFGEQFF
cdr3_nt: TGTGCCAGTACGGGGACAGGGGGCCCTTTTGGTGAGCAGTTCTTC

v_call: TRBV30
d_call: NA
clone_size: NA
j_call: TRBJ2-7
cdr3_aa: CAWTPKPSSYEQYF
cdr3_nt: TGTGCCTGGACTCCTAAGCCTAGCTCCTACGAGCAGTACTTC

v_call: TRBV7-8
d_call: TRBD1
clone_size: NA
j_call: TRBJ1-2
cdr3_aa: CASSLAQGAGGYTF
cdr3_nt: TGTGCCAGCAGCTTAGCACAGGGGGCGGGTGGCTACACCTTC

v_call: TRBV2
d_call: TRBD2
clone_size: once
j_call: TRBJ2-5
cdr3_aa: CAGWTGTSGETQYF
cdr3_nt: TGTGCCGGATGGACCGGGACTAGCGGGGAGACCCAGTACTTC

v_call: TRBV9
d_call: NA
clone_size: NA
j_call: TRBJ1-1
cdr3_aa: CASSPSPRAFSAFF
cdr3_nt: TGTGCCAGCAGCCCCAGCCCCAGGGCCTTCTCAGCTTTCTTT

v_call: TRBV6-1
d_call: NA
clone_size: NA
j_call: TRBJ1-3
cdr3_aa: CASSEQGRDTIYF
cdr3_nt: TGTGCCAGCAGTGAACAGGGAAGAGACACCATATATTTT

v_call: TRBV25-1
d_call: TRBD2
clone_size: few
j_call: TRBJ2-3
cdr3_aa: CASSGLATTTDTQYF
cdr3_nt: TGTGCCAGCAGTGGACTAGCAACTACCACAGATACGCAGTATTTT

v_call: TRBV7-3
d_call: NA
clone_size: NA
j_call: TRBJ2-2
cdr3_aa: CASSPRTVPNTGELFF
cdr3_nt: TGTGCCAGCAGCCCGCGGACAGTGCCGAACACCGGGGAGCTGTTTTTT

v_call: TRBV5-5
d_call: NA
clone_size: NA
j_call: TRBJ2-3
cdr3_aa: CASSLAPGSTDTQYF
cdr3_nt: TGTGCCAGCAGCTTGGCGCCGGGGAGCACAGATACGCAGTATTTT

v_call: TRBV28
d_call: NA
clone_size: NA
j_call: TRBJ2-5
cdr3_aa: CATILTDKETQYF
cdr3_nt: TGTGCCACCATCTTGACAGATAAAGAGACCCAGTACTTC

v_call: TRBV24-1
d_call: TRBD2
clone_size: once
j_call: TRBJ2-1
cdr3_aa: CAIAGTSGMYEQFF
cdr3_nt: TGTGCCATCGCCGGGACTAGCGGGATGTATGAGCAGTTCTTC

v_call: TRBV19
d_call: TRBD1
clone_size: NA
j_call: TRBJ2-6
cdr3_aa: CASNAGDRFISGANVLTF
cdr3_nt: TGTGCCAGTAACGCCGGGGACAGGTTTATTTCTGGGGCCAACGTCCTGACTTTC

v_call: TRBV7-2
d_call: NA
clone_size: few
j_call: TRBJ2-3
cdr3_aa: CASSPRGNTDTQYF
cdr3_nt: TGTGCCAGCAGCCCACGCGGCAACACAGATACGCAGTATTTT

v_call: TRBV19
d_call: NA
clone_size: once
j_call: TRBJ1-5
cdr3_aa: CASSIAGSPQHF
cdr3_nt: TGTGCCAGTAGTATAGCTGGGAGCCCCCAGCATTTT

v_call: TRBV6-6
d_call: TRBD1
clone_size: once
j_call: TRBJ1-4
cdr3_aa: CASRRQFDRGATNEKLFF
cdr3_nt: TGTGCCAGCAGACGACAATTCGACAGGGGGGCAACTAATGAAAAACTGTTTTTT

v_call: TRBV6-1
d_call: NA
clone_size: NA
j_call: TRBJ1-6
cdr3_aa: CASSYSYNSPLHF
cdr3_nt: TGTGCCAGCAGTTACTCCTATAATTCACCCCTCCACTTT

v_call: TRBV18
d_call: NA
clone_size: NA
j_call: TRBJ2-3
cdr3_aa: CASSPDSSRNTQYF
cdr3_nt: TGTGCCAGCTCCCCAGACAGTTCTAGAAATACGCAGTATTTT

v_call: TRBV5-1
d_call: NA
clone_size: NA
j_call: TRBJ2-1
cdr3_aa: CASSPDGQFNEQFF
cdr3_nt: TGCGCCAGCAGCCCCGACGGACAGTTTAATGAGCAGTTCTTC

v_call: TRBV15
d_call: NA
clone_size: NA
j_call: TRBJ1-4
cdr3_aa: CATSRGGATNEKLFF
cdr3_nt: TGTGCCACCAGCAGGGGGGGGGCAACTAATGAAAAACTGTTTTTT

v_call: TRBV7-3
d_call: NA
clone_size: NA
j_call: TRBJ1-3
cdr3_aa: CASSLTPGLGNTIYF
cdr3_nt: TGTGCCAGCAGCTTAACGCCAGGGCTAGGAAACACCATATATTTT

v_call: TRBV7-2
d_call: TRBD1
clone_size: few
j_call: TRBJ1-2
cdr3_aa: CASSFTGVGYTF
cdr3_nt: TGTGCCAGCAGCTTTACAGGGGTGGGCTACACCTTC

v_call: TRBV4-1
d_call: NA
clone_size: NA
j_call: TRBJ1-1
cdr3_aa: CASSQEQGRRNTEAFF
cdr3_nt: TGCGCCAGCAGCCAAGAACAGGGAAGGAGGAACACTGAAGCTTTCTTT

v_call: TRBV27
d_call: TRBD2
clone_size: few
j_call: TRBJ2-1
cdr3_aa: CASSLGTRVYNEQFF
cdr3_nt: TGTGCCAGCAGTTTGGGGACTAGGGTGTACAATGAGCAGTTCTTC

v_call: TRBV18
d_call: NA
clone_size: NA
j_call: TRBJ1-3
cdr3_aa: CASSPPQALTRGNTIYF
cdr3_nt: TGTGCCAGCTCACCACCTCAGGCGCTCACTCGGGGAAACACCATATATTTT

v_call: TRBV3-1/TRBV3-2
d_call: NA
clone_size: NA
j_call: TRBJ1-2
cdr3_aa: CASSQEARVLAYGYTF
cdr3_nt: TGTGCCAGCAGCCAAGAGGCCAGGGTCCTCGCCTATGGCTACACCTTC

v_call: TRBV7-6
d_call: NA
clone_size: NA
j_call: TRBJ2-7
cdr3_aa: CASSPNAQRSYEQYF
cdr3_nt: TGTGCCAGCAGCCCTAATGCCCAGCGGTCCTACGAGCAGTACTTC

v_call: TRBV7-8
d_call: TRBD2
clone_size: NA
j_call: TRBJ2-7
cdr3_aa: CASSYLPGGPSEQYF
cdr3_nt: TGTGCCAGCAGCTACCTTCCGGGAGGGCCATCCGAGCAGTACTTC

v_call: TRBV7-9
d_call: TRBD2
clone_size: NA
j_call: TRBJ2-4
cdr3_aa: CASSIAGEANIQYF
cdr3_nt: TGTGCCAGCAGTATAGCGGGGGAGGCAAACATTCAGTACTTC

v_call: TRBV27
d_call: TRBD1
clone_size: once
j_call: TRBJ1-2
cdr3_aa: CASRLQGATNYGYTF
cdr3_nt: TGTGCCAGCAGGCTACAGGGGGCCACGAACTATGGCTACACCTTC

v_call: TRBV24-1
d_call: NA
clone_size: NA
j_call: TRBJ2-1
cdr3_aa: CATSASVGAPNEQFF
cdr3_nt: TGTGCCACCAGTGCCTCCGTGGGGGCCCCCAATGAGCAGTTCTTC

v_call: TRBV6-5
d_call: TRBD2
clone_size: NA
j_call: TRBJ2-5
cdr3_aa: CASSLGTSGQETQYF
cdr3_nt: TGTGCCAGCAGTCTCGGGACTAGCGGCCAAGAGACCCAGTACTTC

v_call: TRBV28
d_call: NA
clone_size: few
j_call: TRBJ1-1
cdr3_aa: CASSFGGQGVTEAFF
cdr3_nt: TGTGCCAGCAGTTTCGGCGGTCAGGGTGTCACTGAAGCTTTCTTT

v_call: TRBV11-2
d_call: NA
clone_size: NA
j_call: TRBJ1-1
cdr3_aa: CASSLDQAVRGAFF
cdr3_nt: TGTGCCAGCAGCTTAGATCAGGCAGTCCGGGGAGCTTTCTTT

v_call: TRBV21-1
d_call: NA
clone_size: few
j_call: TRBJ1-4
cdr3_aa: CASSKEVSSGLLPATNEKLFF
cdr3_nt: TGTGCCAGCAGCAAAGAAGTATCAAGCGGATTGTTACCTGCAACTAATGAAAAACTGTTTTTT

v_call: TRBV10-3
d_call: NA
clone_size: NA
j_call: TRBJ2-6
cdr3_aa: CATRPEQGTISGANVLTF
cdr3_nt: TGTGCCACCAGGCCAGAACAGGGTACTATCTCTGGGGCCAACGTCCTGACTTTC

v_call: TRBV18
d_call: NA
clone_size: NA
j_call: TRBJ2-2
cdr3_aa: CASSPTPNTGELFF
cdr3_nt: TGTGCCAGCTCACCAACTCCGAACACCGGGGAGCTGTTTTTT

v_call: TRBV19
d_call: NA
clone_size: NA
j_call: TRBJ1-1
cdr3_aa: CASIPFRGANTEAFF
cdr3_nt: TGTGCCAGTATACCTTTCCGGGGGGCGAACACTGAAGCTTTCTTT

v_call: TRBV2
d_call: NA
clone_size: NA
j_call: TRBJ2-3
cdr3_aa: CASSGGRVTDTQYF
cdr3_nt: TGTGCCAGCAGCGGGGGACGCGTCACAGATACGCAGTATTTT

v_call: TRBV3-1/TRBV3-2
d_call: TRBD1
clone_size: NA
j_call: TRBJ2-1
cdr3_aa: CASSQYRGPRDEQFF
cdr3_nt: TGTGCCAGCAGCCAGTACAGGGGCCCTCGGGATGAGCAGTTCTTC

v_call: TRBV19
d_call: TRBD1
clone_size: once
j_call: TRBJ2-3
cdr3_aa: CATRGTLGTDTQYF
cdr3_nt: TGTGCCACCAGGGGGACCCTGGGCACAGATACGCAGTATTTT